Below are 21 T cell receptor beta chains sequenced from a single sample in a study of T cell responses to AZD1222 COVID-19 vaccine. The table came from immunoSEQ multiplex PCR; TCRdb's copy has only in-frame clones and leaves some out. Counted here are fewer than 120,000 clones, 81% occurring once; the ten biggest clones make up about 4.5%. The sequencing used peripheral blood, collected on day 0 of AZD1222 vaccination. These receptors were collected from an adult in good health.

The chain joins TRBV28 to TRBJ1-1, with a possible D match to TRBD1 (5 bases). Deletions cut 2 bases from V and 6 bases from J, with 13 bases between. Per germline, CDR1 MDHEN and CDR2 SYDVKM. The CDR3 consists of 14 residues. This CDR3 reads CASSLEGRFAEAFF. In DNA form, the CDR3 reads TGTGCCAGCAGTTTAGAGGGGAGGTTCGCTGAAGCTTTCTTT.

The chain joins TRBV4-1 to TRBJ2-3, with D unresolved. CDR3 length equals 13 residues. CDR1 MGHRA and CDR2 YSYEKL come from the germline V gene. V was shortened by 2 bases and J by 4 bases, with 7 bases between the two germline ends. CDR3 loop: CASSQYGPDTQYF. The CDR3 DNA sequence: TGCGCCAGCAGCCAATACGGCCCAGATACGCAGTATTTT.

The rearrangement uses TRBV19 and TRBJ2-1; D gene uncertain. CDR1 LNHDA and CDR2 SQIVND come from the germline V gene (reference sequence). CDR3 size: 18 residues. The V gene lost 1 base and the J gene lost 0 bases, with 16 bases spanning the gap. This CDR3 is CASSIVGSYASSYNEQFF. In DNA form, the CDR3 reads TGTGCCAGTAGTATAGTTGGCTCCTACGCCAGCTCCTACAATGAGCAGTTCTTC.

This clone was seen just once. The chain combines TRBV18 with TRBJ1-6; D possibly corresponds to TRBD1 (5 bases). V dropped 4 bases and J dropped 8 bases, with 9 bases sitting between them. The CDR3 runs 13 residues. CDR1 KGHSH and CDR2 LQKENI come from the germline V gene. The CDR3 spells CASSLGGDSPLHF. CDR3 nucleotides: TGTGCCAGCTCACTTGGGGGAGATTCACCCCTCCACTTT.

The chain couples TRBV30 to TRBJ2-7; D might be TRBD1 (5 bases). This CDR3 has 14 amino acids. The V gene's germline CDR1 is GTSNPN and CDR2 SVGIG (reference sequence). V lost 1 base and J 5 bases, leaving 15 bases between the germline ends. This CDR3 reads CAWSAVRLGDEQYF. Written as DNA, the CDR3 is TGTGCCTGGAGTGCTGTCCGCCTAGGGGACGAGCAGTACTTC.

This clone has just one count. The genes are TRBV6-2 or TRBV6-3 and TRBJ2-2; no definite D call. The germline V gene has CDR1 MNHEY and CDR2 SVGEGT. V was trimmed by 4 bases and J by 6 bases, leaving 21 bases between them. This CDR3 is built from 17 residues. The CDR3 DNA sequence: TGTGCCAGCAGTTCCTCACGCACTGGTGCGTCGTCCGGGGAGCTGTTTTTT. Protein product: CASSSSRTGASSGELFF.

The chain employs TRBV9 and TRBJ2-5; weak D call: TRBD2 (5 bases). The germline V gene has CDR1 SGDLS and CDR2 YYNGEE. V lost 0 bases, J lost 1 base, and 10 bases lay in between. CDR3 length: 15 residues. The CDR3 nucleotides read TGTGCCAGCAGCGTAGGGCAGCGGAGCCAAGAGACCCAGTACTTC. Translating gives CASSVGQRSQETQYF.

The CDR3, as DNA: TGTGCCAGCAGCTTATTACTGGGGGGCTCGAGGGGCTACACCTTC. This translates into CASSLLLGGSRGYTF. The chain couples TRBV7-2 to TRBJ1-2; a possible D gene is TRBD1 (6 bases). CDR1 is SGHTA and CDR2 is FQGNSA in the germline V gene. V was pared by 2 bases and J by 8 bases, with 18 bases between. There are 15 residues in the CDR3.

CDR3 in amino acids: CASSDRRTDFRYGYTF. In DNA, the CDR3 is TGTGCCAGCAGCGACAGAAGGACGGACTTTCGGTATGGCTACACCTTC. This chain uses TRBV7-8 with TRBJ1-2; D perhaps matches TRBD1 (5 bases). Germline loops: CDR1 SGHVS, CDR2 FQNEAQ. This CDR3 spans 16 amino acids. V lost 5 bases to trimming and J lost 5 bases, with 21 bases between them. The full variable domain, rest sourced from reference TRBV7-8 and TRBJ1-2, is GAGVSQSPRYKVAKRGQDVALRCDPISGHVSLFWYQQALGQGPEFLTYFQNEAQLDKSGLPSDRFFAERPEGSVSTLKIQRTQQEDSAVYLCASSDRRTDFRYGYTFGSGTRLTVV.

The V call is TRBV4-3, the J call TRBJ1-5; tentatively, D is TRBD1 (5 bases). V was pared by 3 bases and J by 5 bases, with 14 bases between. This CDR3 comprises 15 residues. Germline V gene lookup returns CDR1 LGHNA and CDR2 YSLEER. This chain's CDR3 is CASSHWLGGDQPQHF. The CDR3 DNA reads TGCGCCAGCAGCCATTGGCTTGGAGGGGATCAGCCCCAGCATTTT.

CDR3 sequence (DNA): TGCAGTGCCATGGAGGAGGGCGGCTACACCTTC. Amino acids: CSAMEEGGYTF. The V and J genes are TRBV20-1 and TRBJ1-2; D is uncertain. Germline assignment: CDR1 DFQATT and CDR2 SNEGSKA (reference sequence). Trimming cost V 6 bases and J 8 bases, with 13 bases left between them. The CDR3 runs 11 residues.

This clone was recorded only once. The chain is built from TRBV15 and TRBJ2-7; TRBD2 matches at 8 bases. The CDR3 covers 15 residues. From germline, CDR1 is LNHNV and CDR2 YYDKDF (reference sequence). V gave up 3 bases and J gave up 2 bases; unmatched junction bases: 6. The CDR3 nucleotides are TGTGCCACCAGCAGGAACGGGAGGGGGGCCTACGAGCAGTACTTC. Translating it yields CATSRNGRGAYEQYF. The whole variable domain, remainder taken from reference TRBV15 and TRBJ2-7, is DAMVIQNPRYQVTQFGKPVTLSCSQTLNHNVMYWYQQKSSQAPKLLFHYYDKDFNNEADTPDNFQSRRPNTSFCFLDIRSPGLGDTAMYLCATSRNGRGAYEQYFGPGTRLTVT.

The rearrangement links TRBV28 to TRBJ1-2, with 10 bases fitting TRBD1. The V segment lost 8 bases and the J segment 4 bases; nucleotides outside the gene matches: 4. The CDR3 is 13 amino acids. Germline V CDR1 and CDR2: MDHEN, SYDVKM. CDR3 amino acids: CASVRDRGYGYTF. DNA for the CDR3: TGTGCCAGCGTCCGGGACAGGGGCTATGGCTACACCTTC.

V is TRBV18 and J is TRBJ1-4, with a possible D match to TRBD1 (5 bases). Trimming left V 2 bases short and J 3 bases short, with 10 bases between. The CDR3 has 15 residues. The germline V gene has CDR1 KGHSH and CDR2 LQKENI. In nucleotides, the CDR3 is TGTGCCAGCTCACCAGGGAAGGGACCTAATGAAAAACTGTTTTTT. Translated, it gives CASSPGKGPNEKLFF.

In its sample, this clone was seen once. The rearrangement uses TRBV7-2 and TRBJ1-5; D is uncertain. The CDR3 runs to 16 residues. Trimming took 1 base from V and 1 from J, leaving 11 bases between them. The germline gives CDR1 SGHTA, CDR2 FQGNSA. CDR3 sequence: CASSLGGVTSNQPQHF. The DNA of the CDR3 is TGTGCCAGCAGCTTAGGCGGAGTGACCAGCAATCAGCCCCAGCATTTT.

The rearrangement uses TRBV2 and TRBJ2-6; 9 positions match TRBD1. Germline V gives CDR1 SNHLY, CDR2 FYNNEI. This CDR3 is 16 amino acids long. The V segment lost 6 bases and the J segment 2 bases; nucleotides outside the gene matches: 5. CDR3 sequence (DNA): TGTGCCAGCAGAATACAGGGGGCTCCTGGGGCCAACGTCCTGACTTTC. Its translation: CASRIQGAPGANVLTF.

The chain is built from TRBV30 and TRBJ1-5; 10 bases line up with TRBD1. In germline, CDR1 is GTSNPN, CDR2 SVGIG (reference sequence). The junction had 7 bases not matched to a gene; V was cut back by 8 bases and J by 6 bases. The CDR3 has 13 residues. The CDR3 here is CAMTGGAGQPQHF. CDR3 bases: TGTGCCATGACAGGGGGCGCGGGTCAGCCCCAGCATTTT.

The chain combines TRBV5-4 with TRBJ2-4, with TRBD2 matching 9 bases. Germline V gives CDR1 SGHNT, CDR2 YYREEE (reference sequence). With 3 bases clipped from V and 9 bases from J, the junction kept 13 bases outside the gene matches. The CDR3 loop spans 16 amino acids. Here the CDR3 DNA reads TGTGCCAGCAGCTCCGGGGGTAGCGGGGGTGCCAGCATTCAGTACTTC. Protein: CASSSGGSGGASIQYF.

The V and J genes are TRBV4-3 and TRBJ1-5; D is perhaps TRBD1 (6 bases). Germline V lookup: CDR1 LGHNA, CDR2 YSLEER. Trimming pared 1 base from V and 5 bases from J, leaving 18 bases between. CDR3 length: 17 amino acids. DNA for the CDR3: TGCGCCAGCAGCCAAGTTTGGGCAGGGGCTAAGGATCAGCCCCAGCATTTT. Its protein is CASSQVWAGAKDQPQHF.

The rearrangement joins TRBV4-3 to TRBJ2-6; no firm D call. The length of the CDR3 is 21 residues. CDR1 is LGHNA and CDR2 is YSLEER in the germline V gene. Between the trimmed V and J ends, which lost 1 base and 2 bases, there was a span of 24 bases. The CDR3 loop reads CASSQVLGDRLGWTGANVLTF. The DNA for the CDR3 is TGCGCCAGCAGCCAAGTATTGGGCGATAGGCTGGGCTGGACTGGGGCCAACGTCCTGACTTTC.

This CDR3 is CASSYIRTGGAYGYTF. Written as DNA, the CDR3 is TGTGCCAGCAGCTACATCCGGACAGGGGGCGCCTATGGCTACACCTTC. The rearrangement uses TRBV6-5 and TRBJ1-2, with 11 bases fitting TRBD1. This CDR3 region has 16 residues. Germline V gene data show CDR1 as MNHEY and CDR2 as SVGAGI. V shed 6 bases and J 4 bases; nucleotides not matched to a gene: 10.